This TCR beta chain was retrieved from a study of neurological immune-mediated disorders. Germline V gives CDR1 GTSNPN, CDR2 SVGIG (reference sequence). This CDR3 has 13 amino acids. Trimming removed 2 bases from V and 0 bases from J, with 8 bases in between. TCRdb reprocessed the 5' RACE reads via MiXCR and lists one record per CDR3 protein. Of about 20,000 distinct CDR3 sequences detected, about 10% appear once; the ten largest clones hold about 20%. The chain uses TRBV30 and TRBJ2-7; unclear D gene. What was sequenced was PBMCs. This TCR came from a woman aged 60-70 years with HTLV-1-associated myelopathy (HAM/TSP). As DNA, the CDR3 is TGTGCCTGGAGTCAGGATTACTCCTACGAGCAGTACTTC. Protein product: CAWSQDYSYEQYF.